The 4 T cell receptor beta chains given below trace back to one sample, sequenced in a study of T-cell memory formation after mild COVID-19. TCRdb re-called the 5' RACE reads through MiXCR, storing one row per CDR3 protein. Of 530,000 or so distinct CDR3 sequences listed, 17% are singletons. Sequenced input: PBMCs or a T cell subset sorted from them (not recorded which). These receptors were collected from an adult woman who had mild COVID-19 (a few samples of this study predate the infection). Cell type and time point are not known.

This clonotype was seen many times. CDR3 amino acids: CASSLTNSPLHF. The CDR3 nucleotides are TGTGCCAGCAGCTTAACGAATTCACCCCTCCACTTT. The V gene is TRBV7-2, the J gene TRBJ1-6; D gene uncertain. From germline, CDR1 is SGHTA and CDR2 FQGNSA. V was trimmed by 2 bases and J by 7 bases, leaving 3 bases between them. The CDR3 loop spans 12 amino acids.

The V and J genes are TRBV7-3 and TRBJ1-1; the match to TRBD1 covers 7 bases. The CDR3 contains 14 residues. From germline, CDR1 is SGHTA and CDR2 FQGTGA. The V and J ends lost 4 bases and 4 bases, in that order; junction bases with no gene match: 6. CDR3 coding DNA: TGTGCCAGCAGCTCCTCAGGGGGATTCACTGAAGCTTTCTTT. Protein sequence: CASSSSGGFTEAFF.

The chain links TRBV14 to TRBJ2-1; TRBD2 aligns across 10 bases. V shed 0 bases, J shed 0 bases, and the junction held 2 bases outside the gene matches. Germline CDR1 reads SGHDN; CDR2 reads FVKESK. The CDR3 spans 17 residues. CDR3 residues: CASSQDASGGSYNEQFF. The CDR3, as DNA: TGTGCCAGCAGCCAAGATGCTAGCGGGGGCTCCTACAATGAGCAGTTCTTC.

This clonotype was detected only once. This chain joins TRBV9 and TRBJ2-5; the match to TRBD2 covers 11 bases. This CDR3 spans 18 amino acids. Losses at the gene ends were 0 bases for V and 0 bases for J; bases not matched to a gene: 7. Germline V gives CDR1 SGDLS, CDR2 YYNGEE. CDR3 DNA: TGTGCCAGCAGCGTAGAACTAGCGGGGGCGTTGAACCAAGAGACCCAGTACTTC. Amino acid sequence: CASSVELAGALNQETQYF.